Below, 22 T cell receptor beta chains from the same sample are listed, as sequenced in a study of T cells in Graves' hyperthyroidism and ophthalmopathy. TCR beta CDR3 sequences were amplified from RNA transcripts. Initially, a first-round RT-PCR of the TCR CDR3 employed the HTBI primer set. TCRdb re-analysed the multiplex PCR reads in MiXCR, keeping a single row per CDR3 protein. The table lists more than 550,000 distinct CDR3 sequences, over 40% of them singletons. Sequencing was done on a sample of peripheral blood or thyroid tissue (not recorded which). These receptors were obtained from an adult man with Graves' disease, either hyperthyroidism or ophthalmopathy (not recorded which).

This clonotype was counted ten times or more. The chain joins TRBV29-1 to TRBJ2-5; maybe TRBD1 (5 bases). The CDR3 consists of 13 residues. V lost 6 bases to trimming and J lost 5 bases, with 16 bases between them. CDR1 SQVTM and CDR2 ANQGSEA come from the germline V gene. CDR3 DNA sequence: TGCAGCGTCCCCCCGGCAGGGCTGGAGACCCAGTACTTC. Translation gives CSVPPAGLETQYF.

This clonotype appeared a few times. This rearrangement joins TRBV12-3 or TRBV12-4 to TRBJ1-5, with D perhaps matching TRBD1 (5 bases). The CDR3 consists of 14 residues. Trimming left V 4 bases short and J 5 bases short, with 12 bases between. CDR3 in amino acids: CASSSDSLYQPQHF. CDR3 coding DNA: TGTGCCAGCAGTTCCGACAGCCTTTATCAGCCCCAGCATTTT.

The rearrangement joins TRBV27 to TRBJ1-1; the D gene is possibly TRBD1 (5 bases). CDR3 size: 15 residues. V lost 0 bases, J lost 1 base, and 9 bases lay in between. Germline-derived CDR1 and CDR2 are MNHEY and SMNVEV (reference sequence). CDR3 amino acids: CASSLSARENTEAFF. In nucleotides, the CDR3 is TGTGCCAGCAGTTTATCAGCCAGGGAGAACACTGAAGCTTTCTTT.

This clonotype was seen only a few times. This chain connects TRBV12-3 or TRBV12-4 to TRBJ1-5; tentatively, D is TRBD1 (6 bases). The CDR3 is 15 residues long. With 5 bases removed from V and 6 bases from J, the gap between germline ends came to 17 bases. CDR3 DNA: TGTGCCAGCAGTCTAACAGGGAGAGTGGGTCAGCCCCAGCATTTT. This sequence encodes CASSLTGRVGQPQHF.

The sample holds a few counts of this clonotype. The genes are TRBV25-1 and TRBJ1-3, with D hard to call. The CDR3 runs 15 residues. Looked up from germline, CDR1 is MGHDK and CDR2 is SYGVNS. V was clipped by 5 bases and J by 0 bases, with 11 bases between them. As DNA, the CDR3 is TGTGCCAGCAGTTTCGTACTGGGCTCTGGAAACACCATATATTTT. Translated, it gives CASSFVLGSGNTIYF. Full variable domain (remainder filled in from reference TRBV25-1 and TRBJ1-3): EADIYQTPRYLVIGTGKKITLECSQTMGHDKMYWYQQDPGMELHLIHYSYGVNSTEKGDLSSESTVSRIRTEHFPLTLESARPSHTSQYLCASSFVLGSGNTIYFGEGSWLTVV.

This clonotype was found many times. V and J are TRBV7-7 and TRBJ2-5; the D gene is possibly TRBD1 (6 bases). The germline V and J ends were trimmed by 1 base and 3 bases, with 6 bases remaining between them. The CDR3 is 13 residues long. Germline V lookup: CDR1 SSHAT, CDR2 FNYEAQ (reference sequence). The CDR3, as DNA: TGTGCCAGCAGCTTAGGACAGGAAGAGACCCAGTACTTC. It codes for CASSLGQEETQYF.

The rearrangement uses TRBV6-6 and TRBJ1-6; no clear D gene. Looked up from germline, CDR1 is MNHNY and CDR2 is SVGAGI (reference sequence). The CDR3 loop spans 16 amino acids. V was clipped by 5 bases and J by 6 bases, with 17 bases between them. DNA for the CDR3: TGTGCCAGCAGTGATCCTACCGGGAGCGGTAATTCACCCCTCCACTTT. Its protein is CASSDPTGSGNSPLHF.

This clonotype has just one count. The chain couples TRBV2 to TRBJ1-1; TRBD1 agrees at 10 bases. CDR1 SNHLY and CDR2 FYNNEI come from the germline V gene. V lost 6 bases to trimming and J lost 1 base; unmatched junction nucleotides: 11. This CDR3 is 17 amino acids long. The CDR3 loop is CASSPKGDRGRNTEAFF. The CDR3 region has the DNA TGTGCCAGCAGCCCCAAAGGGGACAGGGGTCGGAACACTGAAGCTTTCTTT.

The rearrangement uses TRBV10-3 and TRBJ1-4; 7 bases line up with TRBD1. CDR1 ENHRY and CDR2 SYGVKD come from the germline V gene. The CDR3 has 14 residues. With 5 bases clipped from V and 8 bases from J, the junction kept 8 bases outside the gene matches. Here the CDR3 DNA reads TGTGCCATCAGTACGACAGGGAACCGGGAAAAACTGTTTTTT. Residues: CAISTTGNREKLFF.

Note on this clonotype: A single base separates this from a much larger clone, so it may be a read error. The chain employs TRBV29-1 and TRBJ1-2, with D possibly matching TRBD1 (5 bases). This CDR3 has 12 amino acids. V lost 7 bases and J lost 2, with 11 bases in between. Germline assignment: CDR1 SQVTM and CDR2 ANQGSEA. This chain's CDR3 is CSAGGLNYGYTF. CDR3 nucleotide sequence: TGCAGCGCCGGGGGACTAAACTATGGCTACACCTTC.

The sample holds many counts of this clonotype. The chain recombines TRBV7-8 with TRBJ1-4; 8 nucleotides line up with TRBD1. Germline V gene data show CDR1 as SGHVS and CDR2 as FQNEAQ. The CDR3 covers 15 residues. The J segment lost 7 bases and the V segment lost 4 bases, leaving 8 bases of the junction unmatched. CDR3: CASSSRRTGSEKLFF. The DNA for the CDR3 is TGTGCCAGCAGCTCACGAAGGACAGGGTCTGAAAAACTGTTTTTT. The entire variable domain, with the rest obtained from reference TRBV7-8 and TRBJ1-4, is as follows: GAGVSQSPRYKVAKRGQDVALRCDPISGHVSLFWYQQALGQGPEFLTYFQNEAQLDKSGLPSDRFFAERPEGSVSTLKIQRTQQEDSAVYLCASSSRRTGSEKLFFGSGTQLSVL.

The table lists this clonotype with many counts. The J gene is TRBJ2-7, the V gene TRBV7-9; D is unresolved. The germline gives CDR1 SEHNR, CDR2 FQNEAQ (reference sequence). The CDR3 totals 13 residues. V dropped 5 bases and J dropped 2 bases, with 10 bases sitting between them. Here the CDR3 DNA reads TGTGCCAGCAGCCCGCGGTTGACCTACGAGCAGTACTTC. It specifies CASSPRLTYEQYF.

This chain joins TRBV19 and TRBJ1-2; D gene unclear. Between the trimmed V and J ends, which lost 6 bases and 0 bases, there was a span of 14 bases. CDR1 LNHDA and CDR2 SQIVND come from the germline V gene (reference sequence). The length of the CDR3 is 15 residues. CDR3 DNA: TGTGCCAGTAGCGACCCGGGCAGGCCTAACTATGGCTACACCTTC. It is translated as CASSDPGRPNYGYTF.

The V gene is TRBV24-1, the J gene TRBJ1-5; the D gene is possibly TRBD1 (5 bases). CDR1 is KGHDR and CDR2 is SFDVKD in the germline V gene. The CDR3 has 14 residues. The CDR3 coding sequence is TGTGCTAGAGCGCTGTCAGGGAGCGATCAGCCCCAGCATTTT. Its protein is CARALSGSDQPQHF.

The chain employs TRBV9 and TRBJ1-1, with D perhaps matching TRBD1 (6 bases). The length of the CDR3 is 16 residues. The V end was cut by 4 bases, the J end by 3 bases, with 19 bases between. Germline V gene lookup returns CDR1 SGDLS and CDR2 YYNGEE. The CDR3 sequence is CASSSRTGHIYTEAFF. The CDR3 region has the DNA TGTGCCAGCAGCTCACGCACGGGACATATCTACACTGAAGCTTTCTTT.

The CDR3 sequence: CAISLEGQGANNSPLHF. CDR3 nucleotide sequence: TGTGCCATCAGTTTAGAGGGACAGGGGGCTAATAATTCACCCCTCCACTTT. The genes are TRBV10-3 and TRBJ1-6; 12 bases agree with TRBD1. V dropped 5 bases and J dropped 5; count of bases not matched to a gene: 7. This CDR3 is 17 amino acids long. Germline V lookup: CDR1 ENHRY, CDR2 SYGVKD.

As DNA, the CDR3 is TGTGCCATCAGTGAGTCGAGAGGATCCGGGGAGCAGTACTTC. Protein sequence: CAISESRGSGEQYF. This rearrangement joins TRBV10-3 to TRBJ2-7, with no clear D. The germline CDR1 and CDR2 sequences are ENHRY and SYGVKD. Deletions cut 0 bases from V and 7 bases from J, with 13 bases between. This CDR3 is built from 14 residues.

There are many counts of this clonotype. The CDR3 here is CAIELTGRSYNSPLHF. As DNA, the CDR3 is TGTGCCATAGAGCTGACAGGGAGGTCCTATAATTCACCCCTCCACTTT. V gene TRBV2 combines with J gene TRBJ1-6; 7 bases align to TRBD1. J gave up 1 base and V 10 bases, and 10 bases lay outside the gene matches. Germline values: CDR1 SNHLY, CDR2 FYNNEI. The CDR3 sequence is 16 residues long. Full variable domain (outside the CDR3, taken from reference TRBV2 and TRBJ1-6): EPEVTQTPSHQVTQMGQEVILRCVPISNHLYFYWYRQILGQKVEFLVSFYNNEISEKSEIFDDQFSVERPDGSNFTLKIRSTKLEDSAMYFCAIELTGRSYNSPLHFGNGTRLTVT.

This clonotype has ten or more counts. V is TRBV2 and J is TRBJ1-3; D gene uncertain. The CDR3 covers 14 residues. Germline V gene sequence: CDR1 SNHLY, CDR2 FYNNEI. Trimming took 4 bases from V and 3 from J, leaving 10 bases between them. In DNA form, the CDR3 reads TGTGCCAGCAGTGGGCAACTCTTTGGAAACACCATATATTTT. Residues: CASSGQLFGNTIYF.

The gene calls are TRBV29-1 and TRBJ2-3; D gene uncertain. V shed 3 bases and J shed 3 bases, with 7 bases lying between them. Germline V CDR1 and CDR2: SQVTM, ANQGSEA. The CDR3 runs to 12 residues. The CDR3 loop is CSVESWTDTQYF. CDR3 DNA sequence: TGCAGCGTTGAGTCATGGACAGATACGCAGTATTTT.

The chain has TRBV29-1 and TRBJ2-6; D is unclear. CDR1 is SQVTM and CDR2 is ANQGSEA in the germline V gene. V shed 8 bases and J shed 0 bases, with 14 bases lying between them. This CDR3 spans 15 amino acids. The CDR3: CSSRLKGSGANVLTF. CDR3 nucleotide sequence: TGCAGCAGTCGCCTCAAAGGCTCTGGGGCCAACGTCCTGACTTTC.

The rearrangement joins TRBV7-8 to TRBJ1-1; 8 bases line up with TRBD1. The CDR3 is made up of 16 amino acids. From germline, CDR1 is SGHVS and CDR2 FQNEAQ. V dropped 4 bases and J dropped 7; count of bases not matched to a gene: 14. As DNA, the CDR3 is TGTGCCAGCAGCTCCTTAGGATGGACAGGGTATCTTGAAGCTTTCTTT. It encodes CASSSLGWTGYLEAFF. The full variable domain, its missing parts supplied by reference TRBV7-8 and TRBJ1-1, is GAGVSQSPRYKVAKRGQDVALRCDPISGHVSLFWYQQALGQGPEFLTYFQNEAQLDKSGLPSDRFFAERPEGSVSTLKIQRTQQEDSAVYLCASSSLGWTGYLEAFFGQGTRLTVV.